This T cell receptor (beta chain) was identified in a study of blood T cell repertoires in COVID-19. The wider study: Acute and convalescent COVID-19 samples came from the United States, Italy and Spain.

CDR1 and CDR2 from the germline V gene are SGHTA and FQGNSA. V lost 3 bases and J 9 bases, leaving 9 bases between the germline ends. The CDR3 loop spans 13 amino acids. The authors' processing: Nucleated cell counts were estimated from reference gene primer amplification. Method: immunoSEQ multiplex PCR; TCRdb's copy keeps in-frame clones and lacks some. V, J and clone size reflect that table, while D and trimming were determined from the DNA. This table holds approximately 260,000 clones, 75% to 90% found once. Sequencing was performed on peripheral blood. The source is a human donor in a cohort sampled during active COVID-19. The genes are TRBV7-2 and TRBJ1-6; the D is unclear. As DNA, the CDR3 is TGTGCCAGCAGCTTCCAGGAAGGTTCACCCCTCCACTTT. Its translation: CASSFQEGSPLHF.